What follows describes a single TCR beta chain. Its antigen is not known. These data come from a study of cytomegalovirus exposure and HLA in healthy donors. Trimming left V 2 bases short and J 0 bases short, with 9 bases between. Germline V lookup: CDR1 MNHEY, CDR2 SVGAGI. CDR3 length: 15 residues. PCR used 60 Vbeta primers and 13 Jbeta primers. Assay: immunoSEQ multiplex PCR; the TCRdb copy retains only in-frame clones and omits some. The repertoire has approximately 100,000 clones, approximately 70% of them found once; the top ten carry approximately 11%. General study findings and limits: Follow-up analysis later connected one missense variant in DCLRE1C with trimming of TCR beta V- and J-genes. Reportedly, a later analysis found an Asian-associated ancestry cluster had fewer N-insertions than the roughly 700-donor mean. Common viral pathogens (according to a later analysis) appeared linked to several of the most significant clusters.

The source of this sequence is a man between 40 and 49 years old in good health and CMV-seropositive. This chain joins TRBV6-5 and TRBJ2-3; D gene ambiguous. The specimen was PBMCs. CDR3 DNA: TGTGCCAGCAGTTACGGTTTGGCTAGCACAGATACGCAGTATTTT. It is translated as CASSYGLASTDTQYF.